Here is one T cell receptor (beta chain) with its context. The target antigen is unknown. One heparinised blood draw, averaging roughly 0.11 L, came from each donor. Cell sorting via CD45RO/CCR7/CD25/CD127/CD95/CD27 was performed to obtain CD4+ naive, central memory, regulatory and stem cell-like memory cells. Sequencing targeted expressed TCRB transcripts, as all isolated RNA had been reverse transcribed. This table comes from immunoSEQ multiplex PCR, and its TCRdb copy is limited to in-frame clones, with some not included. The profile covers about 900,000 clones, with 15% to 20% appearing a single time and about 0.025% taken by the ten largest. After removal of 3 bases from V and 5 bases from J, the junction contained 5 bases not matched to a gene. CDR1 and CDR2 from the germline V gene are SGHNT and YYREEE (reference sequence). The CDR3 totals 15 residues. The data belong to a study of beta chain features in type 1 diabetes.

Whole-study findings and limits: Still unanswered here is whether HLA type influences TCRB rearrangement. Within patients, naive, central memory and Treg TCRB repertoires seemed more similar than within healthy donors.

This sequence was found in a woman aged 18-29 years in good health. Specimen: naive CD4+ T cells from blood. This sequence joins TRBV5-4 and TRBJ2-3; TRBD1 matches at 11 bases. The CDR3 protein is CASSSGTGGVDTQYF. CDR3 bases: TGTGCCAGCAGCTCAGGGACAGGGGGAGTAGATACGCAGTATTTT. The variable domain in full, completed from reference TRBV5-4 and TRBJ2-3, reads ETGVTQSPTHLIKTRGQQVTLRCSSQSGHNTVSWYQQALGQGPQFIFQYYREEENGRGNFPPRFSGLQFPNYSSELNVNALELDDSALYLCASSSGTGGVDTQYFGPGTRLTVL.